Listed below are T cell receptor beta chains from one sample, sequenced in a study of cytomegalovirus exposure and HLA in healthy donors. Sequenced by immunoSEQ multiplex PCR; TCRdb stores in-frame clones only, minus some. Of around 190,000 clones listed, around 77% are singletons. The specimen was PBMCs. The receptors were gathered from a woman aged 25 to 39 in good health and CMV-seronegative. The CDR3 runs from the conserved cysteine through the conserved F or W. Each record gives: clone size, CDR3 length, J gene, D gene, V gene, CDR3 protein, CDR3 DNA. D genes are given only for firm matches. Not all rows give a size; the values are once, few, many and, for expanded clones, a class.

NA | 12 | TRBJ2-7 | NA | TRBV6-5 | CASSYSGGLQYF | TGTGCCAGCAGTTACTCCGGGGGGCTGCAGTACTTC
NA | 15 | TRBJ2-7 | NA | TRBV9 | CASSPARSFTYEQYF | TGTGCCAGCAGCCCCGCCCGGAGTTTTACCTACGAGCAGTACTTC
NA | 16 | TRBJ2-6 | TRBD1 | TRBV10-3 | CAISERTGSGANVLTF | TGTGCCATCAGTGAGAGGACAGGGTCTGGGGCCAACGTCCTGACTTTC
NA | 14 | TRBJ1-3 | NA | TRBV19 | CASSPGQTRNTIYF | TGTGCCAGTAGTCCAGGACAGACCCGAAACACCATATATTTT
NA | 15 | TRBJ2-4 | NA | TRBV4-1 | CASSQPQGAKNIQYF | TGCGCCAGCAGCCAACCACAGGGAGCCAAAAACATTCAGTACTTC
once | 14 | TRBJ1-1 | NA | TRBV10-3 | CAIRSLQGNTEAFF | TGTGCCATCAGGTCCTTACAGGGGAACACTGAAGCTTTCTTT
NA | 16 | TRBJ1-1 | NA | TRBV27 | CASSVSIPGLRTEAFF | TGTGCCAGCAGTGTATCAATACCGGGACTCCGCACTGAAGCTTTCTTT
NA | 13 | TRBJ1-3 | NA | TRBV7-9 | CASSLDTGNTIYF | TGTGCCAGCAGCCTGGACACTGGAAACACCATATATTTT
NA | 13 | TRBJ2-7 | TRBD2 | TRBV7-9 | CASSPGEGYEQYF | TGTGCCAGCAGCCCGGGGGAGGGCTACGAGCAGTACTTC
NA | 15 | TRBJ1-1 | NA | TRBV5-1 | CASSLAGGTGTEAFF | TGCGCCAGCAGCTTGGCGGGGGGCACGGGCACTGAAGCTTTCTTT
NA | 15 | TRBJ2-7 | TRBD2 | TRBV7-8 | CASSLVSGSSYEQYF | TGTGCCAGCAGCTTAGTGAGCGGGAGCTCCTACGAGCAGTACTTC
once | 15 | TRBJ2-7 | TRBD2 | TRBV7-2 | CASSFPTSGISEQYF | TGTGCCAGCAGCTTCCCCACTAGCGGGATTAGCGAGCAGTACTTC
NA | 14 | TRBJ2-7 | NA | TRBV5-1 | CASSLVQGQDEQYF | TGCGCCAGCAGCTTGGTGCAGGGGCAGGACGAGCAGTACTTC
NA | 15 | TRBJ1-2 | TRBD1 | TRBV19 | CASSLNRGLGYGYTF | TGTGCCAGTAGTCTCAACAGGGGGCTTGGCTATGGCTACACCTTC
NA | 14 | TRBJ1-1 | NA | TRBV9 | CASSVDPGWTEAFF | TGTGCCAGCAGCGTAGACCCAGGGTGGACTGAAGCTTTCTTT
NA | 15 | TRBJ2-5 | NA | TRBV5-1 | CASSPQGGAVETQYF | TGCGCCAGCAGCCCCCAGGGCGGGGCTGTGGAGACCCAGTACTTC